This note documents a single T cell receptor (beta chain) sequence. Its binding antigen is unknown. The input lacks base qualities; no much larger clone sits a single base away. These data are taken from a study of radiation and T cells in renal cell carcinoma (dated by TCRdb to the early 2020s). In the study overall: TCR beta sequencing covered some 55 samples in total, comprising roughly 25 tumors and roughly 27 peripheral blood samples. A total of about 4 million unique CDR3 nucleotide sequences, encoding 2.7 million or so unique CDR3 amino acid sequences, were found across all 50 or so samples. The final blood draw was performed at 4 weeks after radiation, at the same time as nephrectomy. Broader findings and caveats from the paper: In blood, the top tumor clonotypes increased from baseline to 2 weeks after radiation and then shrank by 4 weeks, which suggests a temporary expansion of tumor-resident clones. Because pretreatment tumor biopsies were not available, the study could not determine whether clonotypes were already present within the tumor at baseline. With a single-armed trial design, the study had no way to address how radiation dose or scheduling affects the TCR repertoire. Tracking of blood repertoire dynamics stopped at approximately four weeks after treatment, with no follow-up past that point.

The sample's time point label, decoded: blood 4 weeks post-SBRT, at nephrectomy. Sample treatment or condition, as interpreted from the label and publication: 15 Gy SBRT to primary tumor, nephrectomy 4 weeks later. The samples were drawn from a clinical trial, where primary renal cell carcinomas were treated with 15 Gy of stereotactic body radiation therapy and then removed by nephrectomy 4 weeks afterward. To track tumor-enriched clonotypes, serial peripheral blood was sampled from radiation-treated patients at baseline and at 2 weeks and 4 weeks after SBRT. Every patient had renal cell carcinoma of clear cell pathology. Genomic DNA for TCR sequencing was prepared using the QIAamp DNA Blood Mini Kit (Qiagen). The analyses included just those samples that passed every quality control check. The immunoSEQ kit was used, according to the manufacturer's recommendations, to generate TCR beta libraries from genomic DNA. For library preparation, a first multiplex PCR was performed with proprietary primers, followed by a second PCR in which unique barcodes were added, and bead cleanups were performed after each round. Each sample batch included a kit-provided positive control reaction and a negative control reaction. The final libraries were assessed on an Agilent 4200 TapeStation D1000 ScreenTape, pooled by volume, and quantified by qPCR. An Illumina NextSeq500 fitted with a MidOutput 150-cycle cartridge performed the sequencing, running 156 Read1 cycles and 15 Index1 cycles with the kit's custom primers. The pooled library was loaded at 1.0 pM, with a roughly 22% PhiX control spiked in. Regarding the original processing steps: Vendor-processed data were analyzed in R, and a clonotype was defined as all T cells sharing the same CDR3 nucleotide sequence. In the clone abundance analyses, frequencies in each sample were normalized to that sample's 10,000 most abundant clones. Public T cell clones, averaging fewer than five per sample, were removed before analysis. A difference in abundance of at least 32-fold between compartments was used to define tumor-enriched and baseline blood-enriched clonotypes. A beta-binomial differential abundance model was applied to find clonotypes that expanded or contracted between blood time points. The Baroni-Urbani and Buser coefficient was used to measure tumor-blood repertoire similarity, and groups were compared with two-tailed Wilcoxon tests in R. The table was pulled from immuneACCESS by TCRdb, which kept in-frame rearrangements only. Such tables lose some clones; where checked, under half of the loss comes from unresolved V genes, and the rest has no known cause. From that table come the V and J calls and clone size; the DNA was used to work out D and trimming. The sample has under 200,000 clones on record, around 89% of them singletons. 10% to 12% of the sample lies in the top ten.

According to the germline V gene (reference sequence), CDR1 reads GTSNPN and CDR2 reads SVGIG. Relative to germline, V is 8 bases shorter and J is 4 bases shorter, with 17 bases between their ends. Its CDR3 holds 13 amino acids, cysteine through phenylalanine. The entry retains the CDR3 DNA only, 39 bases that are in frame from base 1. The source was blood, collected from a patient whose treatment included radiotherapy and nephrectomy. Recombination linked TRBV30 to TRBJ1-2; D gene: possibly TRBD1, on 5 matching bases. The receptor was isolated from a woman between 50 and 59 years old with renal cell carcinoma. CDR3 loop: CAERTGPSYGYTF. The DNA reads TGTGCCGAAAGAACGGGACCCAGCTATGGCTACACCTTC.